This T cell receptor (beta chain) is from a study of T cells after yellow fever vaccination. At the level of the study: Fractions of limited cellularity were prepared by means of SMART-Seq v4 Ultra Low Input. Study-level points and caveats: Peaking faster, on day 5 versus 15, the secondary response was nonetheless weaker. Boosting was followed by the reappearance of most primary-vaccination clones (just under 97% CD4, roughly 90% CD8).

The CDR3 has 15 amino acids. With 3 bases clipped from V and 8 bases from J, the junction kept 4 bases outside the gene matches. CDR1 ENHRY and CDR2 SYGVKD come from the germline V gene. As TCR cDNA was made by 5'RACE template switching, a universal primer site and UMIs were added. Via MiXCR, TCRdb re-called the 5' RACE reads, giving one row per CDR3 protein. The table shows about 340,000 distinct CDR3 sequences, with around 3.9% occurring only once. Comments on this clonotype: Its target is unknown.

This sequence originates from a man aged 18 to 29 who received the YFV17D yellow fever vaccine. The sample consisted of PBMCs, taken 5 days after the yellow fever booster vaccination. The chain has TRBV10-3 and TRBJ1-6; 10 nucleotides align to TRBD1. The CDR3 nucleotides are TGTGCCATCAGTGAATCCGGGACAGGGGATTCACCCCTCCACTTT. Translation gives CAISESGTGDSPLHF.